This TCR beta chain stems from a study of cytomegalovirus exposure and HLA in healthy donors. About the study: In a previous analysis, about 100 million unique TCR beta sequences were found from 150 million to 200 million T cells. Findings and caveats of the study: Analyzed later, most CMV-associated TCR beta chains appeared HLA-restricted. Later analysis identified a missense DCLRE1C variant that was linked to TCR beta V- and J-gene trimming. Later on, an analysis tied around 17,000 TCR beta sequences to HLA alleles at 0.05 false discovery rate.

PCR primers comprised 60 Vbeta and 13 Jbeta primers. The table came from immunoSEQ multiplex PCR; TCRdb's copy has only in-frame clones and leaves some out. The table lists approximately 180,000 clones. V gave up 6 bases and J gave up 6 bases, with 15 bases separating them. The CDR3 has 14 amino acids. In germline, CDR1 is SGHRS, CDR2 YFSETQ. Worth noting for this clone: Antigen unknown.

The specimen was PBMCs. The TCR sequence derives from a man aged 30-40 years in good health and CMV-seronegative. The chain recombines TRBV5-1 with TRBJ1-4; a possible D gene is TRBD1 (5 bases). The CDR3 sequence: CASTLTGVDEKLFF. The DNA for the CDR3 is TGCGCCAGCACCTTAACGGGGGTGGATGAAAAACTGTTTTTT.